This T cell receptor beta chain was found in a study of T cells after posttransplantation cyclophosphamide. This clone was seen ten or more times. The V gene's germline CDR1 is MGHDK and CDR2 SYGVNS. Trimming left V 2 bases short and J 2 bases short, with 15 bases between. The CDR3 is made up of 16 amino acids. Using immunoSEQ multiplex PCR, the repertoire was profiled, and TCRdb retains in-frame clones only, with some absent. This sample shows 24,000 or so clones and no singletons; approximately 4.8% rests with the ten largest. The receptor comes from a woman aged 50 to 60 in good health, CMV-negative, and a related stem cell transplant donor. The specimen was PBMCs. The rearrangement joins TRBV25-1 to TRBJ1-2; no clear D. The DNA of the CDR3 is TGTGCCAGCAGTGAAGGCCCGTGGACGGGGAACTATGGCTACACCTTC. Its protein product is CASSEGPWTGNYGYTF.